Sequencing of this TCR beta chain was carried out in a study of T cell changes during pregnancy in multiple sclerosis. V was trimmed by 1 base and J by 1 base, leaving 9 bases between them. The CDR3 spans 15 residues. CDR1 is LGHNT, CDR2 FRNRAP, per germline. Sequenced by immunoSEQ multiplex PCR; TCRdb stores in-frame clones only, minus some. The sample consists of more than 55,000 clones, approximately 90% of them appearing once. V usage is TRBV12-5 and J usage is TRBJ2-3; a weak D match, TRBD1 (5 bases). This sample comprised peripheral blood, obtained in the second trimester of pregnancy. This clonotype originated in a female donor with multiple sclerosis, enrolled in a pregnancy study. The CDR3 bases are TGTGCTAGTGGTTTGGGACAGATCGGCACAGATACGCAGTATTTT. Translating gives CASGLGQIGTDTQYF.